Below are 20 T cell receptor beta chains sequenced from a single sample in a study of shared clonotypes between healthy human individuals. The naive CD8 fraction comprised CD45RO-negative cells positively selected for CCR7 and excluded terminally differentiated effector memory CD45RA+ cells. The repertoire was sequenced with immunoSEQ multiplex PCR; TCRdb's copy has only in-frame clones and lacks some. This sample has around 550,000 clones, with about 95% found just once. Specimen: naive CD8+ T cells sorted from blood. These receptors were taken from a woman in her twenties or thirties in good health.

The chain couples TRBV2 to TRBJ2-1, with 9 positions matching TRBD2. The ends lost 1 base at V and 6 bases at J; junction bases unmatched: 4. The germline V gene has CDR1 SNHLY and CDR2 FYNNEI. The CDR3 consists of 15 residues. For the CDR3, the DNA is TGTGCCAGCAGTGAAGGAGCGGGAGGAGGCAATGAGCAGTTCTTC. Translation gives CASSEGAGGGNEQFF.

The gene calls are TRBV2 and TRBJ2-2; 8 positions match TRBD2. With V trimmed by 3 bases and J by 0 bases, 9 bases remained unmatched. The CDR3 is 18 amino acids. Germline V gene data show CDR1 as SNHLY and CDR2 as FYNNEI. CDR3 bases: TGTGCCAGCAGTGATCCCACGGGGGGGGGACCGAACACCGGGGAGCTGTTTTTT. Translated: CASSDPTGGGPNTGELFF.

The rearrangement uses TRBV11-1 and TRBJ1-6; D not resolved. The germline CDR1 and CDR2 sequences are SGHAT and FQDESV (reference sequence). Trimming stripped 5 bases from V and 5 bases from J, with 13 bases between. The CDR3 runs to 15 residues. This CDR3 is CASSLDTLDNSPLHF. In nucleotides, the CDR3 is TGTGCCAGCAGCCTCGACACGCTCGATAATTCACCCCTCCACTTT.

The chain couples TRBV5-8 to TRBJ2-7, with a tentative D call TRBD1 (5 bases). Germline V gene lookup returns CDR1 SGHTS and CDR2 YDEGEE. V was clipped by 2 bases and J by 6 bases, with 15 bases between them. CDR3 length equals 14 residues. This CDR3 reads CASSLVAGLGEQYF. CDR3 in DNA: TGTGCCAGCAGCTTAGTAGCAGGGCTCGGCGAGCAGTACTTC.

As DNA, the CDR3 is TGTGCCAGCAGTGGCGACAGGTTCTCTGGAAACACCATATATTTT. Translation: CASSGDRFSGNTIYF. This chain joins TRBV2 and TRBJ1-3; D might be TRBD1 (6 bases). Between the trimmed V and J ends, which lost 4 bases and 0 bases, there was a span of 10 bases. Germline assignment: CDR1 SNHLY and CDR2 FYNNEI. The CDR3 is 15 amino acids.

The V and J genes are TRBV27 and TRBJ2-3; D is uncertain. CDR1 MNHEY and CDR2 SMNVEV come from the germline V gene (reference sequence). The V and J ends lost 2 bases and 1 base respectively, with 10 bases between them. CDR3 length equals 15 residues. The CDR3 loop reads CASSLVQVGTDTQYF. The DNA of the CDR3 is TGTGCCAGCAGTTTAGTGCAGGTCGGCACAGATACGCAGTATTTT.

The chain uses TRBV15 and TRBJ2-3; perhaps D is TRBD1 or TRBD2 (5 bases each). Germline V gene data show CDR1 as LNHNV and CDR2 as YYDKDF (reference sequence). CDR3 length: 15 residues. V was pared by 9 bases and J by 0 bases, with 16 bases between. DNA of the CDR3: TGTGCCACGTGGGGGTTCGGCTTTAGCACAGATACGCAGTATTTT. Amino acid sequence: CATWGFGFSTDTQYF.

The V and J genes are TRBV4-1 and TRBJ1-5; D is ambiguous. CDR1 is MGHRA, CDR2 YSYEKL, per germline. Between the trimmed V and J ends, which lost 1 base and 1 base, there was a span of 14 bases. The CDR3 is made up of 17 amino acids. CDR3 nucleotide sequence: TGCGCCAGCAGCCAAGGGGTCCGAGGGATCAGCAATCAGCCCCAGCATTTT. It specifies CASSQGVRGISNQPQHF.

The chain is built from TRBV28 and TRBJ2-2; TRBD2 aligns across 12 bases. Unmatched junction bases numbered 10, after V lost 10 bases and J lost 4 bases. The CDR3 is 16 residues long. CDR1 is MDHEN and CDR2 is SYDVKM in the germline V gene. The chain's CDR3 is CATSGLAGIITGELFF. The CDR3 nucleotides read TGTGCCACTTCGGGACTAGCGGGCATAATCACCGGGGAGCTGTTTTTT.

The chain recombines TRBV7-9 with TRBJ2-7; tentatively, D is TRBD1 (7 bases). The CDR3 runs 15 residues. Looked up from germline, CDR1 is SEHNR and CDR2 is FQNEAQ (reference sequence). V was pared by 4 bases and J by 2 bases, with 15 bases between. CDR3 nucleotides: TGTGCCAGCAGCTCGGAGGGACAGCCAACCTACGAGCAGTACTTC. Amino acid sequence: CASSSEGQPTYEQYF. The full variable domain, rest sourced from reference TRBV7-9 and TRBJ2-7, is DTGVSQNPRHKITKRGQNVTFRCDPISEHNRLYWYRQTLGQGPEFLTYFQNEAQLEKSRLLSDRFSAERPKGSFSTLEIQRTEQGDSAMYLCASSSEGQPTYEQYFGPGTRLTVT.

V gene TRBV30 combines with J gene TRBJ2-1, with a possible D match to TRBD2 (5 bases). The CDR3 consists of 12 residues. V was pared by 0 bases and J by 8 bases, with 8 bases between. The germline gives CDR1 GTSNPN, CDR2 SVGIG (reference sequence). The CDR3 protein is CAWSVQADEQFF. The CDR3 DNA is TGTGCCTGGAGTGTACAAGCGGATGAGCAGTTCTTC.

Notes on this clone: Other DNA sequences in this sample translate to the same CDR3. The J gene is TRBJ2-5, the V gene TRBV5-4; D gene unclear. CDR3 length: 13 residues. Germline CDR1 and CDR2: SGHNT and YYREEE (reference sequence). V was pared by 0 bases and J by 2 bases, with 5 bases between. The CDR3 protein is CASSLVEQETQYF. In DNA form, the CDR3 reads TGTGCCAGCAGCTTGGTCGAGCAAGAGACCCAGTACTTC.

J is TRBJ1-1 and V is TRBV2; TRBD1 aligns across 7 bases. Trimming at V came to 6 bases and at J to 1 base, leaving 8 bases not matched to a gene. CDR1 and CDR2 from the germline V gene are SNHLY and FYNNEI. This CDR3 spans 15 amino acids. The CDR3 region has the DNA TGTGCCAGCAGCGCGGGCTCAGGGGGGAACACTGAAGCTTTCTTT. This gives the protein CASSAGSGGNTEAFF.

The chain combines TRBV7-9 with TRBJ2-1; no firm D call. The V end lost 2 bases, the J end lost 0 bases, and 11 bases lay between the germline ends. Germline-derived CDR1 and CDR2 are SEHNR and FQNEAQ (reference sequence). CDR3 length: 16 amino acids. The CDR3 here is CASSLYSPLSYNEQFF. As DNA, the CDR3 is TGTGCCAGCAGCTTATATTCCCCACTCTCCTACAATGAGCAGTTCTTC.

CDR3 sequence: CASSQPPLASTDTQYF. The CDR3 nucleotides read TGCGCCAGCAGCCAACCCCCATTAGCGAGCACAGATACGCAGTATTTT. The chain joins TRBV4-1 to TRBJ2-3, with D possibly TRBD2 on 5 matching bases. Germline-derived CDR1 and CDR2 are MGHRA and YSYEKL. This CDR3 spans 16 amino acids. Trimming removed 2 bases at V and 0 bases at J, with 12 bases between.

CDR3 loop: CASSLAHSYEQYF. The CDR3 region has the DNA TGTGCCAGCAGCTTAGCCCACTCCTACGAGCAGTACTTC. The chain employs TRBV11-3 and TRBJ2-7; D unresolved. Per the germline V gene, CDR1 is SGHNT and CDR2 is YENEEA. V was shortened by 1 base and J by 0 bases, with 4 bases between the two germline ends. The CDR3 loop spans 13 amino acids. Variable domain in full (rest from reference TRBV11-3 and TRBJ2-7): EAGVVQSPRYKIIEKKQPVAFWCNPISGHNTLYWYLQNLGQGPELLIRYENEEAVDDSQLPKDRFSAERLKGVDSTLKIQPAELGDSAVYLCASSLAHSYEQYFGPGTRLTVT.

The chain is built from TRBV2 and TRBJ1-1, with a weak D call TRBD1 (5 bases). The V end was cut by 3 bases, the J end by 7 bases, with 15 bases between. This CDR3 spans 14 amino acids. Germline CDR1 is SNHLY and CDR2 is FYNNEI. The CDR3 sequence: CASSDSRDGNEAFF. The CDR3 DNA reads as TGTGCCAGCAGTGATTCGAGGGACGGAAATGAAGCTTTCTTT.

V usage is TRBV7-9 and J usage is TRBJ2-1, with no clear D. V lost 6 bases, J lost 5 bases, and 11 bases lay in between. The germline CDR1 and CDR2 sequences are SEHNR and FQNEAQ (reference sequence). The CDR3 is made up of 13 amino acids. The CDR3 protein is CASSQTTDNEQFF. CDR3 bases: TGTGCCAGCAGTCAAACTACCGACAATGAGCAGTTCTTC.

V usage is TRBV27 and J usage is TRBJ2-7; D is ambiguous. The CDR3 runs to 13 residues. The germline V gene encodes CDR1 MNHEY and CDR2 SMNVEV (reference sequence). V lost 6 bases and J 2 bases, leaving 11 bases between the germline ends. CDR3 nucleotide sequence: TGTGCCAGCAGCTTCGGGCCAACCTACGAGCAGTACTTC. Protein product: CASSFGPTYEQYF.

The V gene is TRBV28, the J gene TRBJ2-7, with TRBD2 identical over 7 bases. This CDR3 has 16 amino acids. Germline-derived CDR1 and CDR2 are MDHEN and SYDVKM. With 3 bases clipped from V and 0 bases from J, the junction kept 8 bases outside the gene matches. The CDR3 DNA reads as TGTGCCAGCAGTTTTGGGGGGGGACTATCCTCCTACGAGCAGTACTTC. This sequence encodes CASSFGGGLSSYEQYF. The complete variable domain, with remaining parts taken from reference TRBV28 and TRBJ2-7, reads DVKVTQSSRYLVKRTGEKVFLECVQDMDHENMFWYRQDPGLGLRLIYFSYDVKMKEKGDIPEGYSVSREKKERFSLILESASTNQTSMYLCASSFGGGLSSYEQYFGPGTRLTVT.